This TCR beta chain was retrieved from a study of T cell repertoires in cytomegalovirus infection. Study background: Recently identified HLA-C-restricted CMV epitopes were among the peptides used. Shared public TCR beta signatures pointed to both CMV infection and a matching HLA type.

Comments on this clonotype: Its antigen remains unidentified.

One entry per CDR3 protein, called by TCRdb with MiXCR from the reads. The table includes tens of thousands of distinct CDR3 sequences, roughly 28% detected once. This CDR3 region has 16 residues. The V end lost 2 bases, the J end lost 0 bases, and 10 bases lay between the germline ends. Germline V CDR1 and CDR2: ENHRY, SYGVKD. V and J are TRBV10-3 and TRBJ1-4; D might be TRBD1 (5 bases). This sample comprised CD8+ T cells from cultured PBMCs, obtained from culture after CMV antigen stimulation. This receptor was identified in a human donor in good health (CMV status not recorded). Some clones in this sample may be carry-over from other donors' samples. CDR3 protein: CAISEGGGTTNEKLFF. In DNA form, the CDR3 reads TGTGCCATCAGTGAGGGGGGAGGTACAACTAATGAAAAACTGTTTTTT.